The rows below give T cell receptor beta chains drawn from one sample of a study of regulatory T cells in long-lasting Graves disease. TCRdb itself ran the multiplex PCR reads through MiXCR, one entry per CDR3 protein. The sample has around 400,000 distinct CDR3 sequences; about 12% are singletons. The sample was also linked to a second study, of T cells in Graves' hyperthyroidism and ophthalmopathy.

Sequenced material: peripheral blood mononuclear cells (PBMCs), taken at new diagnosis, from a patient treated with antithyroid drugs. These receptors were collected from a woman aged 18-35 years with Graves disease. CDR3s include the opening cysteine and the closing phenylalanine or tryptophan. The D gene is left open where the match is weak. Some rows mark clone size as missing; the rest say once, few, many or name a class of expanded clone.

CDR3nt: TGCAGCGCGTCCGGGACTAGCGACGCGAGCTCCTACAATGAGCAGTTCTTC; CDR3aa: CSASGTSDASSYNEQFF; abundance: many; d_gene: TRBD2; j_gene: TRBJ2-1; v_gene: TRBV29-1
CDR3nt: TGTGCCAGCAGCTCGGGACAGGGGACGAGAATCAATGAGCAGTTCTTC; CDR3aa: CASSSGQGTRINEQFF; abundance: many; d_gene: TRBD1; j_gene: TRBJ2-1; v_gene: TRBV11-3
CDR3nt: TGTGCCAGCAACTCTGGAAACACCATATATTTT; CDR3aa: CASNSGNTIYF; abundance: many; d_gene: NA; j_gene: TRBJ1-3; v_gene: TRBV28
CDR3nt: TGTGCCAGCAGTTCTCAGCGATGGACAGGGCGGTTCGGGGAGCTGTTTTTT; CDR3aa: CASSSQRWTGRFGELFF; abundance: many; d_gene: TRBD1; j_gene: TRBJ2-2; v_gene: TRBV6-5
CDR3nt: TGCAGTGCCTCTCATGGACAGGGGGCGAGTTACACTGAAGCTTTCTTT; CDR3aa: CSASHGQGASYTEAFF; abundance: many; d_gene: TRBD1; j_gene: TRBJ1-1; v_gene: TRBV20-1
CDR3nt: TGCGCCAGCAGCCAGGACCCATCACTAGCGGGAGCTGCAGATACGCAGTATTTT; CDR3aa: CASSQDPSLAGAADTQYF; abundance: NA; d_gene: TRBD2; j_gene: TRBJ2-3; v_gene: TRBV4-3
CDR3nt: TGTGCCAGTAGGAGGGGCGGGACAGGGGGCTTTTATCAGCCCCAGCATTTT; CDR3aa: CASRRGGTGGFYQPQHF; abundance: NA; d_gene: TRBD1; j_gene: TRBJ1-5; v_gene: TRBV19
CDR3nt: TGTGCCAGCATCTCAAAGGGGGCAAAAGGGGAAGCTTTCTTT; CDR3aa: CASISKGAKGEAFF; abundance: many; d_gene: TRBD1; j_gene: TRBJ1-1; v_gene: TRBV12-3/TRBV12-4
CDR3nt: TGTGCCAGCAGTGGACGGCTCGGGGGAGATACGCAGTATTTT; CDR3aa: CASSGRLGGDTQYF; abundance: NA; d_gene: NA; j_gene: TRBJ2-3; v_gene: TRBV6-2/TRBV6-3
CDR3nt: TGTGCCAGCAGCGGCCTACTAGCGGATTTAGATACGCAGTATTTT; CDR3aa: CASSGLLADLDTQYF; abundance: few; d_gene: TRBD2; j_gene: TRBJ2-3; v_gene: TRBV9
CDR3nt: TGTGCCAGCAGTCTTTGGGACACAGGCCGCACAGATACGCAGTATTTT; CDR3aa: CASSLWDTGRTDTQYF; abundance: many; d_gene: NA; j_gene: TRBJ2-3; v_gene: TRBV11-1
CDR3nt: TGTGCCAGCAGCTTTCAGCCCGGGACAGGGGGGACCGGGGAGCTGTTTTTT; CDR3aa: CASSFQPGTGGTGELFF; abundance: many; d_gene: TRBD1; j_gene: TRBJ2-2; v_gene: TRBV11-2
CDR3nt: TGTGCCACCAGCAAAGATAGCGGGAGCTGGTACGAGCAGTACTTC; CDR3aa: CATSKDSGSWYEQYF; abundance: few; d_gene: TRBD2; j_gene: TRBJ2-7; v_gene: TRBV15
CDR3nt: TGCGCCAGCAGCCAAGGGGTTATGGACTCAGACTATGGCTACACCTTC; CDR3aa: CASSQGVMDSDYGYTF; abundance: few; d_gene: NA; j_gene: TRBJ1-2; v_gene: TRBV4-3
CDR3nt: TGTGCCAGTAGTATTAGCAGGAAAGAGACCCAGTACTTC; CDR3aa: CASSISRKETQYF; abundance: few; d_gene: NA; j_gene: TRBJ2-5; v_gene: TRBV19
CDR3nt: TGCGCCAGCAGCCAAGAATGGCACAGGGGGGACTATGGCTACACCTTC; CDR3aa: CASSQEWHRGDYGYTF; abundance: NA; d_gene: TRBD1; j_gene: TRBJ1-2; v_gene: TRBV4-3
CDR3nt: TGTGCCAGCCCCATGGCCGACAAACCAGGGAACACTGAAGCTTTCTTT; CDR3aa: CASPMADKPGNTEAFF; abundance: many; d_gene: NA; j_gene: TRBJ1-1; v_gene: TRBV2
CDR3nt: TGTGCCAGCTCACCACATACCGATTCGGGGGCCAACGTCCTGACTTTC; CDR3aa: CASSPHTDSGANVLTF; abundance: many; d_gene: NA; j_gene: TRBJ2-6; v_gene: TRBV18
CDR3nt: TGTGCCAGCAGAGGGGGGCGTTACGAGCAGTACTTC; CDR3aa: CASRGGRYEQYF; abundance: many; d_gene: NA; j_gene: TRBJ2-7; v_gene: TRBV27
CDR3nt: TGCGCCAGCAGCCAATACGTCAGCGGAAGCAATCAGCCCCAGCATTTT; CDR3aa: CASSQYVSGSNQPQHF; abundance: few; d_gene: NA; j_gene: TRBJ1-5; v_gene: TRBV4-1
CDR3nt: TGTGCCAGTAGTATAGGCCGCGGACAGCCCCAGCATTTT; CDR3aa: CASSIGRGQPQHF; abundance: many; d_gene: NA; j_gene: TRBJ1-5; v_gene: TRBV19
CDR3nt: TGCGCCAGCAGCCCTAGCGGGGGGGCCCAAGAGACCCAGTACTTC; CDR3aa: CASSPSGGAQETQYF; abundance: few; d_gene: TRBD2; j_gene: TRBJ2-5; v_gene: TRBV4-1
CDR3nt: TGTGCCACCAGGGGGACAGGGGGCATCAATACGCAGTATTTT; CDR3aa: CATRGTGGINTQYF; abundance: NA; d_gene: TRBD1; j_gene: TRBJ2-3; v_gene: TRBV24-1
CDR3nt: TGTGCCAGCAGTGAAGGCCACTACGAGCAGTACTTC; CDR3aa: CASSEGHYEQYF; abundance: many; d_gene: NA; j_gene: TRBJ2-7; v_gene: TRBV6-1
CDR3nt: TGTGCCAGCAGCCAAGATGGACTAGCAAAAGAGACCCAGTACTTC; CDR3aa: CASSQDGLAKETQYF; abundance: many; d_gene: TRBD2; j_gene: TRBJ2-5; v_gene: TRBV3-1
CDR3nt: TGTGCCAGCAGCCAAGACTTTGGCCGGGCTAATTCACCCCTCCACTTT; CDR3aa: CASSQDFGRANSPLHF; abundance: many; d_gene: NA; j_gene: TRBJ1-6; v_gene: TRBV3-1
CDR3nt: TGCAGTGCTAGTGATAAGCTAGGCGAGCAGTTCTTC; CDR3aa: CSASDKLGEQFF; abundance: NA; d_gene: NA; j_gene: TRBJ2-1; v_gene: TRBV20-1
CDR3nt: TGCAGTGCTAGACCGACAGGGAGGGATAGTGAAGCTTTCTTT; CDR3aa: CSARPTGRDSEAFF; abundance: many; d_gene: TRBD1; j_gene: TRBJ1-1; v_gene: TRBV20-1
CDR3nt: TGTGCCAGCAGTTTTTCTTGGGGGGGAGCCCAGCATTTT; CDR3aa: CASSFSWGGAQHF; abundance: many; d_gene: NA; j_gene: TRBJ1-5; v_gene: TRBV12-3/TRBV12-4
CDR3nt: TGTGCCAGCAGTCAAGCCCCAGGGCGCAATGAGCAGTTCTTC; CDR3aa: CASSQAPGRNEQFF; abundance: many; d_gene: NA; j_gene: TRBJ2-1; v_gene: TRBV12-3/TRBV12-4
CDR3nt: TGCAGTGCCCTGCCGGCAGGGCAAAGGGCGACCCAGTACTTC; CDR3aa: CSALPAGQRATQYF; abundance: NA; d_gene: NA; j_gene: TRBJ2-5; v_gene: TRBV20-1
CDR3nt: TGTGCCATCAGACCCGAGGGAAAGGGAAGGTTGGATACGCAGTATTTT; CDR3aa: CAIRPEGKGRLDTQYF; abundance: few; d_gene: NA; j_gene: TRBJ2-3; v_gene: TRBV10-3
CDR3nt: TGTGCCACCAGAGGTCAGGGAAATGATTTTGAGCAGTTCTTC; CDR3aa: CATRGQGNDFEQFF; abundance: many; d_gene: NA; j_gene: TRBJ2-1; v_gene: TRBV24-1
CDR3nt: TGTGCCAGCAGCGCGGGACAGGGGGGTCCACCCCTCCACTTT; CDR3aa: CASSAGQGGPPLHF; abundance: NA; d_gene: TRBD1; j_gene: TRBJ1-6; v_gene: TRBV9
CDR3nt: TGTGCCAGCAGGTCTGTGGTCCCCTCTCCCGAGGGGGCGACTGAAAAACTGTTTTTT; CDR3aa: CASRSVVPSPEGATEKLFF; abundance: many; d_gene: TRBD1; j_gene: TRBJ1-4; v_gene: TRBV28
CDR3nt: TGTGCCAGCCGCACAGGGTTTCGAACAGATACGCAGTATTTT; CDR3aa: CASRTGFRTDTQYF; abundance: few; d_gene: NA; j_gene: TRBJ2-3; v_gene: TRBV28
CDR3nt: TGCGCCAGCAGCCGGGACAGGGAGGATGAAAAACTGTTTTTT; CDR3aa: CASSRDREDEKLFF; abundance: NA; d_gene: TRBD1; j_gene: TRBJ1-4; v_gene: TRBV4-3
CDR3nt: TGTGCCACCAGTGACTCCGGCGCCGGGACAGGGCCCCCACATGAGCAGTTCTTC; CDR3aa: CATSDSGAGTGPPHEQFF; abundance: NA; d_gene: TRBD1; j_gene: TRBJ2-1; v_gene: TRBV24-1
CDR3nt: TGTGCCAGCAGCTTAGGGGGTATATCTGGGGCCAACGTCCTGACTTTC; CDR3aa: CASSLGGISGANVLTF; abundance: many; d_gene: NA; j_gene: TRBJ2-6; v_gene: TRBV11-1
CDR3nt: TGTGCCAGCAGCTATCCTGAGGGCAGCCAAGAGACCCAGTACTTC; CDR3aa: CASSYPEGSQETQYF; abundance: NA; d_gene: NA; j_gene: TRBJ2-5; v_gene: TRBV7-9
CDR3nt: TGTGCCAGCAGTTTGATGATGCCGAGCACAGATACGCAGTATTTT; CDR3aa: CASSLMMPSTDTQYF; abundance: many; d_gene: NA; j_gene: TRBJ2-3; v_gene: TRBV12-3/TRBV12-4
CDR3nt: TGTGCCATCAGTGAGTCGGAGGACAATCAGCCCCAGCATTTT; CDR3aa: CAISESEDNQPQHF; abundance: many; d_gene: NA; j_gene: TRBJ1-5; v_gene: TRBV10-3
CDR3nt: TGCAGCGTTGAAGGGGTATACGGCTACACCTTC; CDR3aa: CSVEGVYGYTF; abundance: NA; d_gene: NA; j_gene: TRBJ1-2; v_gene: TRBV29-1
CDR3nt: TGCGCCAGCAGCCAAGGGGAGCGGGGTAGGCGGGTCACCGGGGAGCTGTTTTTT; CDR3aa: CASSQGERGRRVTGELFF; abundance: few; d_gene: TRBD2; j_gene: TRBJ2-2; v_gene: TRBV4-1
CDR3nt: TGTGCCAGCAGCTACATCGGGAGGGCCGGAGAGACCCAGTACTTC; CDR3aa: CASSYIGRAGETQYF; abundance: many; d_gene: TRBD2; j_gene: TRBJ2-5; v_gene: TRBV7-3
CDR3nt: TGCGCCGGCAGCCGACAGGGGGCTGGAAACACCATATATTTT; CDR3aa: CAGSRQGAGNTIYF; abundance: few; d_gene: TRBD1; j_gene: TRBJ1-3; v_gene: TRBV4-3
CDR3nt: TGTGCCAGCAGCCACGCTCCAGGGGCCAACGTCCTGACTTTC; CDR3aa: CASSHAPGANVLTF; abundance: NA; d_gene: NA; j_gene: TRBJ2-6; v_gene: TRBV5-1
CDR3nt: TGTGCCAGCAGTGAATCCAGGGCGCTACACAGTTCGTTAGATACGCAGTATTTT; CDR3aa: CASSESRALHSSLDTQYF; abundance: many; d_gene: NA; j_gene: TRBJ2-3; v_gene: TRBV25-1
CDR3nt: TGCAGTGCCCCAAGGGGGCGTAGCTTCTACGAGCAGTACTTC; CDR3aa: CSAPRGRSFYEQYF; abundance: many; d_gene: TRBD1; j_gene: TRBJ2-7; v_gene: TRBV20-1
CDR3nt: TGTGCCAGCAGCTTAGAGGCAGACAATGAGCAGTTCTTC; CDR3aa: CASSLEADNEQFF; abundance: NA; d_gene: NA; j_gene: TRBJ2-1; v_gene: TRBV11-2
CDR3nt: TGTGCCAGCAACTCACCGGCGGGCCTAGCGGGAGGGCCGTACGAGCAGTACTTC; CDR3aa: CASNSPAGLAGGPYEQYF; abundance: many; d_gene: TRBD2; j_gene: TRBJ2-7; v_gene: TRBV6-1
CDR3nt: TGTGCCAGCAGTCGGAGCGCATCTAGTAGGAGGGCCACAGATACGCAGTATTTT; CDR3aa: CASSRSASSRRATDTQYF; abundance: few; d_gene: NA; j_gene: TRBJ2-3; v_gene: TRBV28
CDR3nt: TGTGCCAGCAGTGGCTTGGAGGGTCGCACAGATACGCAGTATTTT; CDR3aa: CASSGLEGRTDTQYF; abundance: many; d_gene: NA; j_gene: TRBJ2-3; v_gene: TRBV6-2/TRBV6-3
CDR3nt: TGTGCCATCAGTGGGCCAGGGAACACTGAAGCTTTCTTT; CDR3aa: CAISGPGNTEAFF; abundance: NA; d_gene: NA; j_gene: TRBJ1-1; v_gene: TRBV10-3
CDR3nt: TGTGCCAGCAGTGCCCCATCCCAGGACAGGGGAAGTGGAAGTCCCTACGAGCAGTACTTC; CDR3aa: CASSAPSQDRGSGSPYEQYF; abundance: many; d_gene: TRBD1; j_gene: TRBJ2-7; v_gene: TRBV7-8